These 19 T cell receptor beta chains share one sample of origin, sequenced in a study of T cells in Graves' hyperthyroidism and ophthalmopathy. TCR beta CDR3 sequences were amplified from RNA transcripts. The TCR CDR3 was amplified in a first-round RT-PCR using the HTBI primer set. Each CDR3 protein is one row after TCRdb ran MiXCR on the multiplex PCR reads. Of about 290,000 distinct CDR3 sequences in the sample, roughly 17% were seen once. The sample taken for sequencing was blood. The source of these receptors is a man aged 25 to 40 with Graves' hyperthyroidism.

In its sample, this clonotype was seen many times. The gene calls are TRBV30 and TRBJ2-5; maybe TRBD2 (5 bases). The CDR3 sequence is 13 residues long. The V end lost 2 bases, the J end lost 1 base, and 8 bases lay between the germline ends. Germline CDR1 is GTSNPN and CDR2 is SVGIG (reference sequence). The CDR3 spells CAWSSGLQETQYF. The CDR3 DNA follows: TGTGCCTGGAGTAGCGGCCTCCAAGAGACCCAGTACTTC.

The rearrangement links TRBV5-1 to TRBJ2-1, with 7 bases matching TRBD2. The CDR3 has 15 amino acids. Losses at the gene ends were 5 bases for V and 8 bases for J; bases not matched to a gene: 13. CDR1 and CDR2 from the germline V gene are SGHRS and YFSETQ. Here the CDR3 DNA reads TGCGCCAGCAGGATCGTCCCGGGGGAGGGCCATGAGCAGTTCTTC. This sequence encodes CASRIVPGEGHEQFF.

This clonotype was seen many times. The chain combines TRBV7-2 with TRBJ2-3, with TRBD2 matching 12 bases. Germline-derived CDR1 and CDR2 are SGHTA and FQGNSA. The CDR3 spans 17 residues. The trim removed 7 bases at V and 3 bases at J, leaving 11 bases unmatched. The CDR3 sequence: CASTQRLAGVGTDTQYF. The DNA of the CDR3 is TGTGCCAGCACCCAACGACTAGCGGGAGTCGGGACAGATACGCAGTATTTT.

The DNA for the CDR3 is TGCAGTGCTAGAGATACGAGTCGTTCGGCGGGAGGGATTTCTTGGAACATTCAGTACTTC. It codes for CSARDTSRSAGGISWNIQYF. The V and J genes are TRBV20-1 and TRBJ2-4; 9 nucleotides align to TRBD2. Germline CDR1 DFQATT, CDR2 SNEGSKA (reference sequence). The CDR3 is 20 residues long. V gave up 0 bases and J gave up 7 bases; unmatched junction bases: 22.

This clonotype occurred a few times. CDR3: CASSQEIGVAGELFF. CDR3 in DNA: TGCGCCAGCAGCCAAGAAATTGGGGTCGCCGGGGAGCTGTTTTTT. V and J are TRBV4-1 and TRBJ2-2, with D unclear. CDR3 length: 15 residues. Germline V gives CDR1 MGHRA, CDR2 YSYEKL. Trimming cost V 0 bases and J 6 bases, with 11 bases left between them.

As regards this clonotype: This sequence may be a read error, since a much larger clone differs from it by one base. This chain links TRBV12-3 or TRBV12-4 with TRBJ2-7, with D possibly being TRBD1 (6 bases). CDR3 length: 14 amino acids. V lost 11 bases and J lost 4, with 21 bases in between. The CDR3 loop is CACKGTGKIYEQYF. The DNA of the CDR3 is TGTGCCTGCAAGGGAACAGGGAAAATTTACGAGCAGTACTTC.

The rearrangement joins TRBV5-1 to TRBJ2-5; TRBD2 matches at 8 bases. The CDR3 extends over 15 amino acids. Unmatched junction bases numbered 9, after V lost 4 bases and J lost 4 bases. Looked up from germline, CDR1 is SGHRS and CDR2 is YFSETQ. The CDR3: CASSALGTRGETQYF. CDR3 DNA sequence: TGCGCCAGCAGCGCTCTTGGGACTAGGGGAGAGACCCAGTACTTC.

This clonotype was recorded at least ten times. The DNA for the CDR3 is TGTGCCAGCAGCCCCCGGACAGGGGAGAACACTGAAGCTTTCTTT. Translated, it gives CASSPRTGENTEAFF. The J gene is TRBJ1-1, the V gene TRBV9; TRBD1 aligns across 9 bases. This CDR3 has 15 amino acids. Per the germline V gene, CDR1 is SGDLS and CDR2 is YYNGEE. V shed 4 bases, J shed 1 base, and the junction held 5 bases outside the gene matches. Full variable domain (missing parts from reference TRBV9 and TRBJ1-1): DSGVTQTPKHLITATGQRVTLRCSPRSGDLSVYWYQQSLDQGLQFLIQYYNGEERAKGNILERFSAQQFPDLHSELNLSSLELGDSALYFCASSPRTGENTEAFFGQGTRLTVV.

This clonotype showed up many times. The J gene is TRBJ1-2, the V gene TRBV20-1; the D is unclear. The CDR3 is made up of 17 amino acids. From germline, CDR1 is DFQATT and CDR2 SNEGSKA (reference sequence). V was trimmed by 0 bases and J by 4 bases, leaving 21 bases between them. In DNA, the CDR3 is TGCAGTGCTAGAGATAGTGGCCCAGCAGGTTCAGCCTATGGCTACACCTTC. Its protein is CSARDSGPAGSAYGYTF.

Turning to this clonotype: One end of the junction does not line up with germline, which may come from a read error. The chain links TRBV5-1 to TRBJ2-7; TRBD2 might be the D (5 bases). The CDR3 has 12 residues. Per germline, CDR1 SGHRS and CDR2 YFSETQ. DNA for the CDR3: TGCGCCAGCAGCTTGAGCGGCTACGGGCAGTACTTC. Protein sequence: CASSLSGYGQYF.

This clonotype was detected many times. V gene TRBV12-3 or TRBV12-4 combines with J gene TRBJ2-7; 9 nucleotides agree with TRBD2. V gave up 3 bases and J gave up 5 bases; unmatched junction bases: 8. The length of the CDR3 is 15 residues. DNA of the CDR3: TGTGCCAGCAGTTTCCGGCCTAGCGGGGATGACGAGCAGTACTTC. Protein product: CASSFRPSGDDEQYF.

This chain joins TRBV5-1 and TRBJ2-1, with 13 bases fitting TRBD2. The germline gives CDR1 SGHRS, CDR2 YFSETQ. J lost 5 bases, V lost 4 bases, and 3 bases had no gene match. This CDR3 has 15 amino acids. The CDR3 loop is CASSPGLAGHNEQFF. CDR3 nucleotides: TGCGCCAGCAGCCCGGGACTAGCGGGGCACAATGAGCAGTTCTTC. Together with reference TRBV5-1 and TRBJ2-1, the CDR3 gives the full variable domain: KAGVTQTPRYLIKTRGQQVTLSCSPISGHRSVSWYQQTPGQGLQFLFEYFSETQRNKGNFPGRFSGRQFSNSRSEMNVSTLELGDSALYLCASSPGLAGHNEQFFGPGTRLTVL.

This clonotype was detected many times. The V gene is TRBV9, the J gene TRBJ1-5; 8 nucleotides line up with TRBD1. V was clipped by 0 bases and J by 6 bases; unmatched bases: 5. This CDR3 is 15 amino acids long. CDR1 and CDR2 (germline): SGDLS, YYNGEE. In DNA form, the CDR3 reads TGTGCCAGCAGCGTAGGGCAGGGGGCCGGTCAGCCCCAGCATTTT. Protein: CASSVGQGAGQPQHF.

This clonotype was recorded many times. This sequence joins TRBV30 and TRBJ1-4; perhaps TRBD1 as D (6 bases). This CDR3 has 17 amino acids. CDR1 and CDR2 from the germline V gene are GTSNPN and SVGIG (reference sequence). With 3 bases removed from V and 4 bases from J, the gap between germline ends came to 21 bases. The CDR3 spells CAWSYTVNRALNEKLFF. The CDR3 DNA follows: TGTGCCTGGAGCTATACGGTGAACAGGGCCCTTAATGAAAAACTGTTTTTT.

This clonotype was seen many times. The chain employs TRBV18 and TRBJ2-5; D unresolved. V was clipped by 2 bases and J by 5 bases, with 3 bases between them. Germline CDR1 reads KGHSH; CDR2 reads LQKENI. The CDR3 runs to 11 residues. CDR3 bases: TGTGCCAGCTCACCAGAGGAGACCCAGTACTTC. It encodes CASSPEETQYF.

For this clonotype: With a much larger clone just one base away, this may be a read error. This chain uses TRBV7-9 with TRBJ2-1; the D gene is possibly TRBD2 (5 bases). The J call may be wrong; the DNA end is better matched by TRBJ2-7. The CDR3 is 15 amino acids. Germline V CDR1 and CDR2: SEHNR, FQNEAQ (reference sequence). The CDR3 DNA reads TGTGCCAGCAGCGGACTTAAGGAGGCCTACAATGAGCAGTACTTC. Amino acids: CASSGLKEAYNEQYF.

The chain links TRBV28 to TRBJ1-5, with D maybe TRBD1 (5 bases). The CDR3 runs to 15 residues. Trimming stripped 4 bases from V and 7 bases from J, with 17 bases between. Germline loops: CDR1 MDHEN, CDR2 SYDVKM. The CDR3 loop is CASSSIKMRGQPQHF. The CDR3 DNA reads TGTGCCAGCAGTTCTATAAAAATGCGGGGGCAGCCCCAGCATTTT. The whole variable domain, remainder taken from reference TRBV28 and TRBJ1-5, is DVKVTQSSRYLVKRTGEKVFLECVQDMDHENMFWYRQDPGLGLRLIYFSYDVKMKEKGDIPEGYSVSREKKERFSLILESASTNQTSMYLCASSSIKMRGQPQHFGDGTRLSIL.

This clonotype was recorded at least ten times. The chain carries TRBV12-3 or TRBV12-4 and TRBJ2-1; D is possibly TRBD2 (5 bases). This CDR3 region has 12 residues. The V gene lost 7 bases and the J gene lost 7 bases, with 11 bases spanning the gap. The CDR3 sequence is CASKTRGNEQFF. The CDR3 DNA is TGTGCCAGCAAGACGAGAGGGAATGAGCAGTTCTTC.

This clonotype has ten or more counts. The chain uses TRBV20-1 and TRBJ2-7; no clear D. V was clipped by 0 bases and J by 6 bases, with 9 bases between them. Per the germline V gene, CDR1 is DFQATT and CDR2 is SNEGSKA (reference sequence). This CDR3 contains 12 residues. CDR3: CSARDQASEQYF. Here the CDR3 DNA reads TGCAGTGCTAGAGATCAAGCATCCGAGCAGTACTTC.